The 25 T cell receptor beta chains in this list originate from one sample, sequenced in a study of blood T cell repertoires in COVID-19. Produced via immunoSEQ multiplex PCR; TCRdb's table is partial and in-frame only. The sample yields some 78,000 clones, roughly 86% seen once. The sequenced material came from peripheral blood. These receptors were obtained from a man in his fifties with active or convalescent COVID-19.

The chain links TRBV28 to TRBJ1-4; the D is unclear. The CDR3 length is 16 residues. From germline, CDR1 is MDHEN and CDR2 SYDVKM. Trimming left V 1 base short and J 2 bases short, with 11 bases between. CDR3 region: CASSLLAQLTNEKLFF. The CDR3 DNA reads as TGTGCCAGCAGTTTATTAGCGCAGCTTACTAATGAAAAACTGTTTTTT.

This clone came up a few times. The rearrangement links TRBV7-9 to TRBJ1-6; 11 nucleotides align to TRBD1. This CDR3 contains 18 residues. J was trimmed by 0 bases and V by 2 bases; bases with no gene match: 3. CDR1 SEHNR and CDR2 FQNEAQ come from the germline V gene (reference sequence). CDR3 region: CASSLLGTGGSYNSPLHF. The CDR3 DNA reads TGTGCCAGCAGCTTATTAGGGACAGGGGGCTCCTATAATTCACCCCTCCACTTT.

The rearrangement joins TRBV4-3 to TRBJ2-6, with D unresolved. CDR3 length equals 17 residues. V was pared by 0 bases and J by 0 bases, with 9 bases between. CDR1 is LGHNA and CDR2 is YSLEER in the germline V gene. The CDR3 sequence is CASSQEGQSSGANVLTF. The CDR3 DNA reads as TGCGCCAGCAGCCAAGAGGGCCAAAGCTCTGGGGCCAACGTCCTGACTTTC.

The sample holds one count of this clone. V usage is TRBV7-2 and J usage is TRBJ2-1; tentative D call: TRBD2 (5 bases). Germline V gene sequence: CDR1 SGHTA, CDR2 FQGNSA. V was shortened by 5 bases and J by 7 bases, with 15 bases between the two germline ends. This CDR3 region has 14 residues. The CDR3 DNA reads TGTGCCAGCAGCCCGAGGGTTGTGTTGAATGAGCAGTTCTTC. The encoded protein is CASSPRVVLNEQFF.

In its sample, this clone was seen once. The CDR3 loop is CASSSYLGEKLFF. The CDR3 DNA reads TGTGCCAGCAGTTCGTACCTCGGGGAAAAACTGTTTTTT. The J gene is TRBJ1-4, the V gene TRBV28; no firm D call. The V and J ends lost 4 bases and 8 bases respectively, with 11 bases between them. Germline values: CDR1 MDHEN, CDR2 SYDVKM. CDR3 length equals 13 residues.

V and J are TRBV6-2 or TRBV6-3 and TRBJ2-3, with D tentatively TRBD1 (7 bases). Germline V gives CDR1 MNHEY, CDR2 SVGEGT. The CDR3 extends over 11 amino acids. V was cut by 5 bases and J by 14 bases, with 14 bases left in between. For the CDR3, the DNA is TGTGCCAGCAGTCAGGGGGGAGACAGGTATTTT. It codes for CASSQGGDRYF.

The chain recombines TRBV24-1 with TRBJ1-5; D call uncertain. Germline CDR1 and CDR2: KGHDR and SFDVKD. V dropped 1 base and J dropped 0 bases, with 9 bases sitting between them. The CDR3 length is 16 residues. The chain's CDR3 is CATSDFPGFSNQPQHF. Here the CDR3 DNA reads TGTGCCACCAGTGATTTTCCAGGTTTTAGCAATCAGCCCCAGCATTTT.

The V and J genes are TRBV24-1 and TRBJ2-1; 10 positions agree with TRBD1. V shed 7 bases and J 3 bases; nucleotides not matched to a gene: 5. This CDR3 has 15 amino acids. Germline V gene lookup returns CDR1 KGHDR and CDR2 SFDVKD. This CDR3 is CATRSGTGVYNEQFF. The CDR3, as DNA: TGTGCCACCAGGTCCGGGACAGGGGTCTACAATGAGCAGTTCTTC.

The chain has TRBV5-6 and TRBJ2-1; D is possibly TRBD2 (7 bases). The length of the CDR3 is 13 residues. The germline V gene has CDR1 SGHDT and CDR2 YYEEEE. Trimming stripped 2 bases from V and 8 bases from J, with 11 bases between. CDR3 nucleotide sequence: TGTGCCAGCAGCTTCGGGGGGCTAGATGAGCAGTTCTTC. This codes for CASSFGGLDEQFF.

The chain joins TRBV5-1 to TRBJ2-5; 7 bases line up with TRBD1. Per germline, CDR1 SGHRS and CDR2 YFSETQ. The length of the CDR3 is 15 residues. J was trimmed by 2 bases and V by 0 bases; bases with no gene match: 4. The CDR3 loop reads CASSLDRGLQETQYF. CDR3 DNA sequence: TGCGCCAGCAGCTTGGACAGGGGCCTTCAAGAGACCCAGTACTTC.

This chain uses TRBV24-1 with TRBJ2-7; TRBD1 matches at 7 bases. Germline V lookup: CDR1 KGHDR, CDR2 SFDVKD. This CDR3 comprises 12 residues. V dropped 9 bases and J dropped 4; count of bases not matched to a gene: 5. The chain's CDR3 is CATRDRSYEQYV. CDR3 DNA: TGTGCCACCCGGGACAGATCTTACGAGCAGTACGTC.

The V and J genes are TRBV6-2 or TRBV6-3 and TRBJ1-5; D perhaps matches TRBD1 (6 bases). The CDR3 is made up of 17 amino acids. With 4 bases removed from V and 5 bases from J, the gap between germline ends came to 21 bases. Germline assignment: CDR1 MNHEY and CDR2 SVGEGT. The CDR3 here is CASSWGRGIGRDQPQHF. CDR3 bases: TGTGCCAGCAGTTGGGGCAGGGGAATAGGAAGGGATCAGCCCCAGCATTTT.

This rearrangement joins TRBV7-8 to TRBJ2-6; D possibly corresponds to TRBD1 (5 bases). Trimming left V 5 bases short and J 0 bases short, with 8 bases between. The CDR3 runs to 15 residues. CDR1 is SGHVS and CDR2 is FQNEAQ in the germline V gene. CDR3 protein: CASSLDSSGANVLTF. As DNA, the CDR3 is TGTGCCAGCAGCCTCGACAGCTCTGGGGCCAACGTCCTGACTTTC.

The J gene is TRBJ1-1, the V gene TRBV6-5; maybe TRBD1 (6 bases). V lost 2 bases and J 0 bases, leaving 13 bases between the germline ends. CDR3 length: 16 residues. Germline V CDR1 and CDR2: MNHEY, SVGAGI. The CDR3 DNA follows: TGTGCCAGCAGTTACGACAGGAAGGGGGTGAACACTGAAGCTTTCTTT. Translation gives CASSYDRKGVNTEAFF.

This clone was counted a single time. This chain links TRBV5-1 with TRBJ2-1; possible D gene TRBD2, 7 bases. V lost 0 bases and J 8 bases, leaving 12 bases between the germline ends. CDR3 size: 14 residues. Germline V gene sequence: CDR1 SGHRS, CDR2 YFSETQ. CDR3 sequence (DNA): TGCGCCAGCAGCTTGGCCGGGGGGCACGATGAGCAGTTCTTC. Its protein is CASSLAGGHDEQFF.

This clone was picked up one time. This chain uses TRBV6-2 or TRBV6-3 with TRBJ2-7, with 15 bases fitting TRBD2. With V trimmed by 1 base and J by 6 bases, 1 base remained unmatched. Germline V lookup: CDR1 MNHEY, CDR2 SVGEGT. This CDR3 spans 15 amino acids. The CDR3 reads CASSYWTSGGGEQYF. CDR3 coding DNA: TGTGCCAGCAGTTACTGGACTAGCGGGGGGGGCGAGCAGTACTTC.

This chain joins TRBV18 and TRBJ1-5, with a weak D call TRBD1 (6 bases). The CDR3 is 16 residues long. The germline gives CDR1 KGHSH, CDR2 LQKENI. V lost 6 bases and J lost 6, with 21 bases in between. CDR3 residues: CASSLKPGGGGQPQHF. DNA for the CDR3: TGTGCCAGCTCGCTCAAACCGGGGGGAGGGGGTCAGCCCCAGCATTTT.

The CDR3 here is CASSLLSAGSYNEQFF. Written as DNA, the CDR3 is TGTGCCAGCAGCTTACTGTCAGCGGGGTCCTACAATGAGCAGTTCTTC. The J gene is TRBJ2-1, the V gene TRBV7-8, with 7 bases that match TRBD2. The ends lost 2 bases at V and 1 base at J; junction bases unmatched: 5. This CDR3 is 16 amino acids long. The germline CDR1 and CDR2 sequences are SGHVS and FQNEAQ.

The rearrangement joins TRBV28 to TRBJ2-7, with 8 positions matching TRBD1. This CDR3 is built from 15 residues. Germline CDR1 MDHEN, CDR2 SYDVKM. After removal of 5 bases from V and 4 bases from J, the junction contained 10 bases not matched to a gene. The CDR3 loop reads CASSTQGAFPYEQYF. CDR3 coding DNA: TGTGCCAGCAGTACCCAGGGGGCGTTTCCGTACGAGCAGTACTTC.

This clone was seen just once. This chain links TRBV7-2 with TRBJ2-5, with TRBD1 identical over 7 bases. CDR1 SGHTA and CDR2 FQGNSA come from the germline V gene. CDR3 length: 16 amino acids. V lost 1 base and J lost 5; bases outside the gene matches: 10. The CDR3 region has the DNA TGTGCCAGCAGCTTAGGTTCCTCGAGGGGGCGTGAGACCCAGTACTTC. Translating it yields CASSLGSSRGRETQYF.

In DNA form, the CDR3 reads TGTGCCAGCAGTCCCCGACAGGCGAACACTGAAGCTTTCTTT. Protein: CASSPRQANTEAFF. J is TRBJ1-1 and V is TRBV28; possibly TRBD1 for D (6 bases). Trimming left V 5 bases short and J 1 base short, with 11 bases between. CDR1 is MDHEN, CDR2 SYDVKM, per germline. This CDR3 spans 14 amino acids.

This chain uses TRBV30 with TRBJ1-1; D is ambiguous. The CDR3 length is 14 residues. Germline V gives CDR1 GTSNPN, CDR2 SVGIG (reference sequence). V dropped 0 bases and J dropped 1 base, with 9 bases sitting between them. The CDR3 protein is CAWSVGPGNTEAFF. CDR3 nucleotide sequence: TGTGCCTGGAGTGTAGGCCCGGGGAACACTGAAGCTTTCTTT.

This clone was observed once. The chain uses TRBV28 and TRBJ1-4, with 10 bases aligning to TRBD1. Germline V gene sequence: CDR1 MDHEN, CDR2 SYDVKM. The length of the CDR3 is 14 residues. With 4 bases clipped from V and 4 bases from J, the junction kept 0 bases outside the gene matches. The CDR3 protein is CASSWDRGNEKLFF. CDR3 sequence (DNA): TGTGCCAGCAGTTGGGACAGGGGTAATGAAAAACTGTTTTTT.

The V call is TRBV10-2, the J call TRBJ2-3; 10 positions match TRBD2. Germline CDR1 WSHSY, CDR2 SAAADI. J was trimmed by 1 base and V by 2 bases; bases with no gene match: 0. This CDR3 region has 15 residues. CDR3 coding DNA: TGCGCCAGCAGTGAGCTAGCGGGGGGCACAGATACGCAGTATTTT. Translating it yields CASSELAGGTDTQYF.

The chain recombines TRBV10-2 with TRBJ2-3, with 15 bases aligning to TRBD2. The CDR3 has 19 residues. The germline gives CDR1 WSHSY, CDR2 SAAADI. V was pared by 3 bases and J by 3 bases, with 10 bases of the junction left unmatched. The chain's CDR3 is CASSDLGLAGGRETDTQYF. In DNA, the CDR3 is TGCGCCAGCAGTGACCTCGGACTAGCGGGGGGGCGCGAGACAGATACGCAGTATTTT.